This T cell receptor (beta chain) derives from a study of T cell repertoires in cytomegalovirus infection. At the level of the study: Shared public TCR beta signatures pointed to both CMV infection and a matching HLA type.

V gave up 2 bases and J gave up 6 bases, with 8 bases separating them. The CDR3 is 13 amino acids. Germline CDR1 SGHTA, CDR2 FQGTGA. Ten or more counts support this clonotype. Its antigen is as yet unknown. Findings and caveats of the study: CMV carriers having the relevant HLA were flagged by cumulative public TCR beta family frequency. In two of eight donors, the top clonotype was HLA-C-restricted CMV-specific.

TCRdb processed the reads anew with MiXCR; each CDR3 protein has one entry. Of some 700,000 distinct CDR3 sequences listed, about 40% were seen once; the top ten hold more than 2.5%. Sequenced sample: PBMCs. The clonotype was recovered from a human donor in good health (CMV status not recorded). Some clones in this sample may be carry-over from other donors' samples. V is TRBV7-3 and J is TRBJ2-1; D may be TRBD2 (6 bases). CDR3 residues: CASSLGGINEQFF. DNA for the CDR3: TGTGCCAGCAGCTTAGGGGGGATCAATGAGCAGTTCTTC.